The subject of this entry is one T cell receptor (beta chain). The antigen it recognizes is unknown. Within one base of it there is no much larger clone, and no base qualities were kept. The immunoSEQ hsTCRB v3.0 assay was used at survey level resolution to sequence the TRB variable region. A depth of roughly 35,000-50,000 T-cell genomes per sample was targeted for TRB sequencing. Pooled TRB libraries were sequenced on an Illumina MiSeq with a v3 150-cycle kit. Under the source paper's analysis protocol: Repertoire analysis was run in R within a reproducible Nextflow workflow that covered QC, data transformation and analysis. LymphoSeq2, an R package for exploring AIRR-Seq data, was used to implement custom analyses. After excluding a few samples that yielded fewer than 5000 total TRB sequences, under 200 HIV repertoires remained for analysis. Among the approximately 180 retained HIV repertoires, about 57 were collected before ART initiation and approximately 130 were collected after ART initiation. Repertoires were downsampled to 5000 TRB nucleotide sequences, with summary statistics averaged over 100 downsampling iterations. TRB sequences were retained for analysis only if CDR3 regions of at least seven amino acids were present. Diversity was assessed using a clonality score derived from Shannon entropy and using the Gini coefficient. In the repertoire networks, any two of the top 5000 CDR3 amino acid sequences were linked whenever the two sequences differed by an edit distance of one. Antigen specificity groups and MHC restriction were predicted for TRB CDR3 amino acid sequences with GLIPH2. Known CMV, EBV, HIV or tissue antigen associations were flagged by matching CDR3 amino acid sequences against VDJdb and McPAS-TCR. Pre-ART, post-ART and control groups were compared with Wilcoxon signed-rank tests and Holm-Bonferroni correction. The immuneACCESS repertoire file appears here via TCRdb, limited to in-frame rearrangements. These files lack a portion of the clones; in checked studies, under half of the deficit traces to unresolved V genes, and the cause of the others is not known. D and trimming were read from the DNA, whereas the V and J calls and clone size are those reported in that table. The sample table lists about 21,000 clones, approximately 82% of them with a count of one. Around 4.2% of the sample is taken by the ten largest.

The source of the sample is a study of long-term antiretroviral therapy in people with HIV (dated by TCRdb to 2022 to 2024). Regarding the research as a whole: The earliest samples were collected about a decade before the 2015 WHO recommendation for immediate ART, when ART was typically delayed until CD4 counts fell. This retrospective serial study examined whether starting ART and sustained HIV suppression were associated with changes in the composition and diversity of the TRB repertoire in peripheral blood. A total of 192 cryopreserved PBMC samples were contributed to the cohort by 30 adults with confirmed HIV infection, with samples collected serially over a mean of roughly six years (range 1-12). About 35% of the 30 participants with HIV were female. No cross-contamination during QIAcube processing was seen in test extractions of a monoclonal T-cell line run alongside 30 or so polyclonal samples.

Deletion took 10 bases off V and 10 bases off J, with a span of 24 bases between the germline ends. Inclusive of the bounding cysteine and phenylalanine, the CDR3 is 14 residues long. Of all the DNA, just the CDR3 is kept, 42 bases in frame from base 1. According to the germline V gene, CDR1 reads SGHRS and CDR2 reads YFSETQ. Broader findings and caveats from the paper: Because pre-ART samples had limited cell numbers, unsorted PBMC were profiled rather than sorted CD4+ and CD8+ T cells. The samples span the years 2004 to 2017, and the ART regimens used at that time may not be as effective as current regimens. Inferences about post-ART repertoire changes are limited because no data were available on ART adherence, viral resistance or therapy changes. Narrower CDR3 length ranges were observed in HIV repertoires than in controls, and an antigen-experienced repertoire with only a slight naive shift after ART was suggested by the network structure. ART initiation was associated with a significant increase in TRB diversity, but diversity stayed significantly below transplant donor controls even after long-term ART. Owing to limited PBMC availability, only the TCR beta chain was sequenced, without alpha chain pairing. Expanded TRB clones identified before ART initiation dominated the repertoire at all time points, although this dominance fluctuated and declined in many PLHIV after ART.

To be included, a participant needed at least one PBMC sample from before ART initiation plus at least two post-ART samples. Treatment was received in the United States of America by all participants with HIV. Before DNA extraction, cryopreserved samples of about 1-11 million PBMC were thawed and then washed. At the time of the earliest PBMC sample, participants with HIV were aged between about 20 and 54 years. Each participant contributed PBMC samples from 1-4 timepoints before ART initiation and 2-8 timepoints after ART initiation, with a median of 7 samples. For every participant, serial HIV viral load, CD4+ T-cell count, ART history and demographic data were obtained. Genomic DNA was extracted from unsorted PBMC with a Qiagen kit on a QIAcube, processed in batches of 12 samples.

This TCR was recovered from a young man with HIV. This specimen was unsorted PBMCs, taken 0.5 years after starting antiretroviral therapy. This chain joins TRBV5-1 to TRBJ2-1; TRBD1 is possibly the D segment (6 matching bases). The CDR3 sequence is CAGNRDTGPFEQFF. DNA sequence: TGCGCCGGAAACCGGGACACGGGCCCTTTCGAGCAGTTCTTC.